These T cell receptor beta chains were read from a single sample in a study of cytomegalovirus exposure and HLA in healthy donors. Measured with immunoSEQ multiplex PCR; TCRdb has only the in-frame clones, and not every one. Here the sample spans about 150,000 clones, around 68% being singletons. Sequencing was carried out using PBMCs. Receptors were obtained from a man younger than 45 in good health and CMV-seropositive. Both conserved end residues are part of each CDR3. A D gene is named only where the DNA matches it firmly. Not all rows give a size; the values are once, few, many and, for expanded clones, a class.

d_call	clone_size	v_call	j_call	cdr3_nt	cdr3_aa
NA	NA	TRBV2	TRBJ1-1	TGTGCCAGCAGTGAAGCGGCAACCGGGGCTTTCTTT	CASSEAATGAFF
NA	few	TRBV6-6	TRBJ1-2	TGTGCCAGCAAAGAGGGGGAGGGCTACACCTTC	CASKEGEGYTF
NA	NA	TRBV5-1	TRBJ2-7	TGCGCCAGCAGCGCTTACTCAGGGGCGTCTTTCTACGAGCAGTACTTC	CASSAYSGASFYEQYF
NA	NA	TRBV7-3	TRBJ2-1	TGTGCCAGCAGCTCGCGGAGCCCCTACAATGAGCAGTTCTTC	CASSSRSPYNEQFF
TRBD2	NA	TRBV14	TRBJ2-3	TGTGCCAGCAGCCAAGATCTCCGGACCGGGACTAGCGGCACAGATACGCAGTATTTT	CASSQDLRTGTSGTDTQYF
NA	NA	TRBV11-3	TRBJ2-3	TGTGCCAGCAGCCTTATCACAGATACGCAGTATTTT	CASSLITDTQYF
TRBD2	NA	TRBV27	TRBJ2-7	TGTGCCAGCAGTTTAGGGGGACTAGCGGGACAGTACGAGCAGTACTTC	CASSLGGLAGQYEQYF
TRBD1	few	TRBV9	TRBJ2-3	TGTGCCAGCAGCTATAATACAGGGGTGGGCGCAGATACGCAGTATTTT	CASSYNTGVGADTQYF
TRBD2	NA	TRBV11-2	TRBJ2-1	TGTGCCAGCAGACGGCTAGCGGGCCACAATGAGCAGTTCTTC	CASRRLAGHNEQFF
NA	NA	TRBV6-6	TRBJ1-1	TGTGCCAGCAGTTACTCGAGGACACCTATGAACACTGAAGCTTTCTTT	CASSYSRTPMNTEAFF
NA	NA	TRBV19	TRBJ1-2	TGTGCCAGTAGGACCTCCGCGGGGAACTATGGCTACACCTTC	CASRTSAGNYGYTF
NA	NA	TRBV19	TRBJ1-1	TGTGCCAGTAGTAACCGGGCGCCCGGGAGGGACACTGAAGCTTTCTTT	CASSNRAPGRDTEAFF
TRBD1	medium-sized	TRBV12-5	TRBJ1-1	TGTGCTAGTGGTTTGGGACAGGGTACGGCTTTCTTT	CASGLGQGTAFF
TRBD2	NA	TRBV9	TRBJ2-1	TGTGCCAGCAGCGTAGGGGGACTAGCGGCCCTAAATGAGCAGTTCTTC	CASSVGGLAALNEQFF
TRBD1	NA	TRBV10-3	TRBJ2-7	TGTGCCATCAGTGACCCCGGGACAGGGGCCTACGAGCAGTACTTC	CAISDPGTGAYEQYF
TRBD2	NA	TRBV11-3	TRBJ2-5	TGTGCCAGCAGCCCGCAGGGACTAGCGGAGACCCAGTACTTC	CASSPQGLAETQYF